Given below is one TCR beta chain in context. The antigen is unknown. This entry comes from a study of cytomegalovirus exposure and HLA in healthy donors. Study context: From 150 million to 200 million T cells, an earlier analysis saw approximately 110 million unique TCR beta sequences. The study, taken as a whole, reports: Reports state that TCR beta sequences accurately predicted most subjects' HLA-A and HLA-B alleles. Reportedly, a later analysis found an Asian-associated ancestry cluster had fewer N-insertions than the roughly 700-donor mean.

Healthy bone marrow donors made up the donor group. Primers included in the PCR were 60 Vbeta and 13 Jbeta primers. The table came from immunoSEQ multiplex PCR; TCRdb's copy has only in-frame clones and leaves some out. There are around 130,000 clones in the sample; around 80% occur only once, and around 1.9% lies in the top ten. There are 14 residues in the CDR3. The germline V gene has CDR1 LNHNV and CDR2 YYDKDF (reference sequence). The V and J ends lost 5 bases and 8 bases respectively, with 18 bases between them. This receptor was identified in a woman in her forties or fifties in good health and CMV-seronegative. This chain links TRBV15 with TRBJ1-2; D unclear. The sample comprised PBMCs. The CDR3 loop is CATSPSGGMGGYTF. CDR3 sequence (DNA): TGTGCCACCAGCCCCTCGGGAGGGATGGGGGGCTACACCTTC.